These T cell receptor beta chains were read from a single sample in a study of blood T cell repertoires in COVID-19. Assay used: immunoSEQ multiplex PCR; TCRdb lists only in-frame clones, some missing. The sample includes more than 85,000 clones, 70% to 90% of them seen just once. Material: peripheral blood. All receptors come from a woman aged 55-75 years with acute or convalescent COVID-19. The CDR3 runs from the conserved cysteine through the conserved F or W. A D gene is named only where the DNA matches it firmly. A clone size is listed for some rows: how often the clone was seen (once, few, many), or a class if it is expanded.

clone size	V gene	CDR3 length	J gene	D gene	CDR3 protein	CDR3 DNA
once	TRBV21-1	12	TRBJ1-3	NA	CASSPEENTIYF	TGTGCCAGCAGCCCGGAGGAAAACACCATATATTTT
NA	TRBV28	13	TRBJ1-2	TRBD1	CASSTGTAYGYTF	TGTGCCAGCAGTACCGGGACAGCCTATGGCTACACCTTC
NA	TRBV6-1	13	TRBJ1-1	TRBD1	CASSERGGPKAFF	TGTGCCAGCAGTGAACGAGGGGGCCCTAAAGCTTTCTTT
NA	TRBV3-1/TRBV3-2	15	TRBJ1-5	TRBD1	CASSLRTGEFEAQHF	TGTGCCAGCAGCCTCAGGACAGGAGAGTTCGAGGCCCAGCATTTT
NA	TRBV29-1	9	TRBJ1-1	NA	CSVELEAFF	TGCAGCGTTGAACTCGAAGCTTTCTTT
once	TRBV5-4	15	TRBJ2-1	TRBD2	CASSPSSGRDNEQFF	TGTGCCAGCAGCCCAAGTAGCGGGAGAGATAATGAGCAGTTCTTC
NA	TRBV19	17	TRBJ2-1	TRBD2	CASSIDLRAGLYNEQFF	TGTGCCAGTAGTATAGATCTTAGAGCGGGGCTGTACAATGAGCAGTTCTTC
NA	TRBV6-5	14	TRBJ1-2	NA	CASSSSQRTGGYTF	TGTGCCAGCAGTTCCTCACAGCGGACGGGGGGCTACACCTTC
once	TRBV6-2/TRBV6-3	13	TRBJ1-1	TRBD1	CASRPSGGTEAFF	TGTGCCAGCAGGCCTTCAGGGGGAACTGAAGCTTTCTTT
NA	TRBV11-3	14	TRBJ2-1	NA	CASSFGQTYNEQFF	TGTGCCAGCAGCTTCGGACAAACCTACAATGAGCAGTTCTTC
once	TRBV6-5	15	TRBJ2-1	TRBD1	CASTMGQGAGNEQFF	TGTGCCAGCACCATGGGACAGGGGGCAGGAAATGAGCAGTTCTTC
NA	TRBV28	13	TRBJ1-2	NA	CASREGGIYGYTF	TGTGCCAGCAGGGAGGGAGGGATCTACGGCTACACCTTC
NA	TRBV24-1	19	TRBJ2-5	TRBD1	CATSRSPGQVDFWQETQYF	TGTGCCACCAGTAGAAGCCCGGGACAGGTCGATTTTTGGCAAGAGACCCAGTACTTC
few	TRBV3-1/TRBV3-2	14	TRBJ2-5	NA	CASSQEAVQETQYF	TGTGCCAGCAGCCAAGAGGCGGTTCAAGAGACCCAGTACTTC
NA	TRBV14	15	TRBJ2-1	NA	CASSPQVLPGNEQFF	TGTGCCAGCAGCCCCCAGGTGCTGCCTGGGAATGAGCAGTTCTTC